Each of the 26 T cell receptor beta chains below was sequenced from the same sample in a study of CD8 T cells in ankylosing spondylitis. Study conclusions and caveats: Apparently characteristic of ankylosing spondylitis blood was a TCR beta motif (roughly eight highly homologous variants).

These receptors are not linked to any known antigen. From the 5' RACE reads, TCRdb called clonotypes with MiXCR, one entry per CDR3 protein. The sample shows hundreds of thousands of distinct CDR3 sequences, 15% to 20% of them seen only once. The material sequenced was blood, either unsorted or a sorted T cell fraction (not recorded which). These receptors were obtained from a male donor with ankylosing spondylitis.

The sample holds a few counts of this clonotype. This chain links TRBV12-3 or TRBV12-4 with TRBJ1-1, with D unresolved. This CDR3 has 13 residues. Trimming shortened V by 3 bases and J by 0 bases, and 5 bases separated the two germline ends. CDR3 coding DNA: TGTGCCAGCAGTTTCGCATTGAACACTGAAGCTTTCTTT. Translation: CASSFALNTEAFF.

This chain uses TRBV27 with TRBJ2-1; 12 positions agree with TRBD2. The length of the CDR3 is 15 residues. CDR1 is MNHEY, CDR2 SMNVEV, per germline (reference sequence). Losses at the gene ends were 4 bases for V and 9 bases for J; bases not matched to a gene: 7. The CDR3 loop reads CASSYWTSGNGEQFF. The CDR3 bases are TGTGCCAGCAGTTATTGGACTAGCGGGAACGGTGAGCAGTTCTTC.

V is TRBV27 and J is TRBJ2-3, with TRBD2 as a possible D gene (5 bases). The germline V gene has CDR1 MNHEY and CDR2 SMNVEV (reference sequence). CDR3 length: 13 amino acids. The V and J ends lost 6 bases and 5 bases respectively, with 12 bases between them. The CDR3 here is CASSPGLLDTQYF. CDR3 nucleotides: TGTGCCAGCAGCCCAGGACTGCTAGATACGCAGTATTTT.

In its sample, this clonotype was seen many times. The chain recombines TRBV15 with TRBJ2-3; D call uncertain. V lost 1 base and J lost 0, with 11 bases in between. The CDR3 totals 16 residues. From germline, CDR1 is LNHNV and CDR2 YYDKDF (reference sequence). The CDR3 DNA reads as TGTGCCACCAGCAGAGGGGAAGTCTCTAGCACAGATACGCAGTATTTT. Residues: CATSRGEVSSTDTQYF.

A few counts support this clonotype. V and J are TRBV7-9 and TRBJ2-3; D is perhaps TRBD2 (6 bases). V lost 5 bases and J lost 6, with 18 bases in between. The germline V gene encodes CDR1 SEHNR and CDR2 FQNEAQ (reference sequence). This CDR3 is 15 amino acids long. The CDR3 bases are TGTGCCAGCAGCCCCGTCGGGGGACCCACCGATACGCAGTATTTT. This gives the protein CASSPVGGPTDTQYF.

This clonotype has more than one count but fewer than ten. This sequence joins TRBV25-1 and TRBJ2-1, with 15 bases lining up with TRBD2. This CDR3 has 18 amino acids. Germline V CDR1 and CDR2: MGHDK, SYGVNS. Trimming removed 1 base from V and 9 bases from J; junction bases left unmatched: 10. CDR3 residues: CASSESWTSGRELGEQFF. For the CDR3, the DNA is TGTGCCAGCAGTGAATCATGGACTAGCGGGAGGGAATTGGGTGAGCAGTTCTTC.

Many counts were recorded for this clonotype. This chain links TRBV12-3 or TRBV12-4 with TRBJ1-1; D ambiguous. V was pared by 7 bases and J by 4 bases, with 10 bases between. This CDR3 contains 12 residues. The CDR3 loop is CASILGGTEAFF. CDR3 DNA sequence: TGTGCCAGCATCCTAGGAGGCACTGAAGCTTTCTTT.

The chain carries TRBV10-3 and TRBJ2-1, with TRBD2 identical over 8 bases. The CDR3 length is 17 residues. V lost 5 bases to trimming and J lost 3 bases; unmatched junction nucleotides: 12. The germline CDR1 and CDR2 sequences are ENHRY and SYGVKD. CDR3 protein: CAISSTGGAGVYNEQFF. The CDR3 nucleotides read TGTGCCATCAGTTCCACGGGAGGGGCGGGGGTCTACAATGAGCAGTTCTTC.

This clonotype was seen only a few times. The CDR3 bases are TGTGCCAGCACCCCATTCCTGGCTAGCGGGTACAATGAGCAGTTCTTC. It is translated as CASTPFLASGYNEQFF. This chain joins TRBV27 and TRBJ2-1; 8 positions agree with TRBD2. V lost 7 bases, J lost 4 bases, and 12 bases stayed unmatched. From germline, CDR1 is MNHEY and CDR2 SMNVEV (reference sequence). The CDR3 is made up of 16 amino acids.

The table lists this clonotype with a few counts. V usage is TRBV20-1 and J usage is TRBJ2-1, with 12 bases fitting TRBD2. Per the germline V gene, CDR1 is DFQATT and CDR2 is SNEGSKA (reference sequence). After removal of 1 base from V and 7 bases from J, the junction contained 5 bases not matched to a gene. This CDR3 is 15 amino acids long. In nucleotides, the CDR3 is TGCAGTGCTAGAGCGACTAGCGGGAGCCGTAATGAGCAGTTCTTC. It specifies CSARATSGSRNEQFF.

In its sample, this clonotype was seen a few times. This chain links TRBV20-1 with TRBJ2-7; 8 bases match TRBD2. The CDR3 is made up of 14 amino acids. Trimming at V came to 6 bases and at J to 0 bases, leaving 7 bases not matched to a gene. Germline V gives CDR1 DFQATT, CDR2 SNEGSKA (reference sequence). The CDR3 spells CSAGGGIVSYEQYF. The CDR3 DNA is TGCAGTGCAGGCGGGGGGATAGTCTCCTACGAGCAGTACTTC.

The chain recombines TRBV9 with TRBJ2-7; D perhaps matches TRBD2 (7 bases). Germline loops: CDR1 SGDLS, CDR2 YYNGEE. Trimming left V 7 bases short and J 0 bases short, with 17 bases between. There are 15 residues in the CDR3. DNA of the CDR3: TGTGCCAGCTCAATGGGGGGGGGCTCCTCCTACGAGCAGTACTTC. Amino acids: CASSMGGGSSYEQYF.

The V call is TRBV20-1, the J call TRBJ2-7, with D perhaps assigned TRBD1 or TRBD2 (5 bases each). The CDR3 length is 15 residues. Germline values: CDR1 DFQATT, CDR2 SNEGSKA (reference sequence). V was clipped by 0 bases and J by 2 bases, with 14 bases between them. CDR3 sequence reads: CSARDLRGRAYEQYF. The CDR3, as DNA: TGCAGTGCTAGAGATTTGAGGGGCCGAGCCTACGAGCAGTACTTC.

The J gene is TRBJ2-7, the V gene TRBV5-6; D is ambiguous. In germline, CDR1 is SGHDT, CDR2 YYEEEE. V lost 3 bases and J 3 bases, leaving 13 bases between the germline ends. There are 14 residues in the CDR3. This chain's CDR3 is CASSSVVLGYEQYF. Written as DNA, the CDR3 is TGTGCCAGCAGCTCCGTGGTCCTCGGCTACGAGCAGTACTTC.

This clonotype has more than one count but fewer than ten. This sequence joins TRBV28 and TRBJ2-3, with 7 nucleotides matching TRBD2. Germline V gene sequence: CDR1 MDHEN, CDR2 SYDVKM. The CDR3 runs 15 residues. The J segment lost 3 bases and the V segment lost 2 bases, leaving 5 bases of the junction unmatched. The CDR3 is CASSLRRELTDTQYF. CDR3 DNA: TGTGCCAGCAGTTTACGGCGGGAGTTAACAGATACGCAGTATTTT.

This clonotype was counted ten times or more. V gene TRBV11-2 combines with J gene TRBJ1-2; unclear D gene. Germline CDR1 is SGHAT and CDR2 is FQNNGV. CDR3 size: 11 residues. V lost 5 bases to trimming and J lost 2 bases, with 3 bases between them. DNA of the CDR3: TGTGCCAGCAGCCAAAACTATGGCTACACCTTC. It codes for CASSQNYGYTF.

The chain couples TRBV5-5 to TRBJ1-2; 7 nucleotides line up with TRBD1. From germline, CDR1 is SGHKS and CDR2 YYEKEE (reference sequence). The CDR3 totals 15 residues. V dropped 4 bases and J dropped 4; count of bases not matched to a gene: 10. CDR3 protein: CASSQGQRNPYGYTF. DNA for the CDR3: TGTGCCAGCAGCCAGGGACAGAGAAATCCCTATGGCTACACCTTC.

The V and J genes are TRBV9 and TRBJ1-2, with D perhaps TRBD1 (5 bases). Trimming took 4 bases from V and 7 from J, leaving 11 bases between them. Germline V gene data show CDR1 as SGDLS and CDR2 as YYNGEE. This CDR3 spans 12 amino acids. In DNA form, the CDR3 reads TGTGCCAGCAGCTCTGGGACGGTTGGCTACACCTTC. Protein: CASSSGTVGYTF.

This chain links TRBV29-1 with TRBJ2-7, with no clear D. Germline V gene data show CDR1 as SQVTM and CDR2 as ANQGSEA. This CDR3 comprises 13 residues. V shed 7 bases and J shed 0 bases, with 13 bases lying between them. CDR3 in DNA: TGCAGCGCCGTGGTAGCTTACTCCTACGAGCAGTACTTC. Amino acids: CSAVVAYSYEQYF.

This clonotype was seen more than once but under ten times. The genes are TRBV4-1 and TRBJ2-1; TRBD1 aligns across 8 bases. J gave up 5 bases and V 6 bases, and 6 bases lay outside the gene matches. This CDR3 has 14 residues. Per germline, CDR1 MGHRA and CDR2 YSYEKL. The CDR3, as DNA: TGCGCCAGCAGTGACGACAGGGGAAACAATGAGCAGTTCTTC. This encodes CASSDDRGNNEQFF.

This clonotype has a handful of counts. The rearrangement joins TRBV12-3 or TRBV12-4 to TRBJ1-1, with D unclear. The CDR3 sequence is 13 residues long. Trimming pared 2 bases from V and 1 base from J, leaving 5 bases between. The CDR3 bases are TGTGCCAGCAGTTTAAGACAGAACACTGAAGCTTTCTTT. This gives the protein CASSLRQNTEAFF.

The CDR3 spells CASSKTAEDSPLHF. In DNA, the CDR3 is TGTGCCAGCAGTAAGACAGCTGAGGATTCACCCCTCCACTTT. The J gene is TRBJ1-6, the V gene TRBV6-1, with D perhaps TRBD1 (5 bases). The CDR3 extends over 14 amino acids. V lost 5 bases and J 8 bases, leaving 13 bases between the germline ends. CDR1 is MNHNS, CDR2 SASEGT, per germline.

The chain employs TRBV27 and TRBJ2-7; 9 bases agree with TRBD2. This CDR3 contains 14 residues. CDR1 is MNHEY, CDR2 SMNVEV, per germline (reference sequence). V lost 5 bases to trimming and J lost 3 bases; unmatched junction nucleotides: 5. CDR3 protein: CASSPYSGGYEQYF. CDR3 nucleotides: TGTGCCAGCAGTCCATATAGCGGGGGCTACGAGCAGTACTTC.

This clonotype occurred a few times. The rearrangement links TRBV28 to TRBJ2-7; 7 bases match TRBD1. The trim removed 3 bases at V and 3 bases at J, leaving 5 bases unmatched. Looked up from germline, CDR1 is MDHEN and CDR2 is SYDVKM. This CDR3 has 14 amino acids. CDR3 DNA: TGTGCCAGCAGTTTTATGGCAGGGGGCTACGAGCAGTACTTC. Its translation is CASSFMAGGYEQYF. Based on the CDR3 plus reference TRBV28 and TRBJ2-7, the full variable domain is DVKVTQSSRYLVKRTGEKVFLECVQDMDHENMFWYRQDPGLGLRLIYFSYDVKMKEKGDIPEGYSVSREKKERFSLILESASTNQTSMYLCASSFMAGGYEQYFGPGTRLTVT.

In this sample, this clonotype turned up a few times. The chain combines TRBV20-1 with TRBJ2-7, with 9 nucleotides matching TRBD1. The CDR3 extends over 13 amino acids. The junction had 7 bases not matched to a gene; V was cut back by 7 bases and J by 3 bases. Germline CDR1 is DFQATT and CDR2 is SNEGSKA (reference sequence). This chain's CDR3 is CSVGTGTGYEQYF. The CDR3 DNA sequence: TGCAGTGTTGGGACAGGGACGGGCTACGAGCAGTACTTC.

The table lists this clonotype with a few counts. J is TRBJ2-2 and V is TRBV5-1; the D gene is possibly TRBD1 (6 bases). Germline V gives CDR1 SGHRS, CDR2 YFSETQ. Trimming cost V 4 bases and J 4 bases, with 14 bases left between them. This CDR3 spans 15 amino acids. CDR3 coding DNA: TGCGCCAGCAGCCCGGACAGAGTAGGCACCGGGGAGCTGTTTTTT. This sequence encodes CASSPDRVGTGELFF.